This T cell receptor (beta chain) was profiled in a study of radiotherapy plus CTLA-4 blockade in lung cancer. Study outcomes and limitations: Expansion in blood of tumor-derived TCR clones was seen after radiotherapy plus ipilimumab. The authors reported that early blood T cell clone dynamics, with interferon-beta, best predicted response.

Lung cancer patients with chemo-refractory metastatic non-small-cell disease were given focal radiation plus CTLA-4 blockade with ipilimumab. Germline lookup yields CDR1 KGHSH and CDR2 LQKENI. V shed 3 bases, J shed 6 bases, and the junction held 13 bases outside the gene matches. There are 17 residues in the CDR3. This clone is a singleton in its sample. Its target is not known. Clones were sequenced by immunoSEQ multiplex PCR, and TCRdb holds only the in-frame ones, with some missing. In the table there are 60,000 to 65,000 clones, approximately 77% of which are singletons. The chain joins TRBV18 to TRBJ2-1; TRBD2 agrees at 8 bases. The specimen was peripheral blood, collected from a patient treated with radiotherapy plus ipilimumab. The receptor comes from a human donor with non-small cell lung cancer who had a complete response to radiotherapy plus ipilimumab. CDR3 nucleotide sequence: TGTGCCAGCTCACCCGGTGAGGGCGGGGGGCACAGCAATGAGCAGTTCTTC. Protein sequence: CASSPGEGGGHSNEQFF.